The sequence of this TCR beta chain was determined in a study of shared T cell receptors in the human thymus. Clones were sequenced by immunoSEQ multiplex PCR, and TCRdb holds only the in-frame ones, with some missing. The sample carries approximately 660,000 clones, over 75% recorded once. A note on this clone: Relative to the germline gene, one junction end is altered; a read error may explain this.

The same specimen was also included in a second study, on human thymus T cells. This second report adds: Thymus tissue for the work was resected from patients undergoing corrective heart surgery.

Sequencing used thymocytes. This TCR was recovered from a boy in the first two years of life with a congenital heart defect.

The CDR3 DNA reads TGTGCCAGCAGCTTGTTCGGCCGGGACACTGAGGCTTTCTTT. Translating it yields CASSLFGRDTEAFF. V usage is TRBV5-6 and J usage is TRBJ1-1; TRBD1 is a possible D gene (6 bases). The CDR3 has 14 amino acids. Germline CDR1 reads SGHDT; CDR2 reads YYEEEE.